The next 29 T cell receptor beta chains were all read from a single sample in a study of regulatory T cells in long-lasting Graves disease. As to time point: persistent/refractory GD, antithyroid drugs over 5 years with positive TRAb. RNA from PBMCs was the source of the TCR library. The authors built TCR beta libraries using iRepertoire HTBI primers and Arm-PCR of CDR3 regions. One entry per CDR3 protein results from TCRdb running MiXCR on the multiplex PCR reads. The sample has hundreds of thousands of distinct CDR3 sequences; 20% to 25% are singletons. The starting material was peripheral blood mononuclear cells (PBMCs), obtained when the disease was refractory, from a patient treated with antithyroid drugs. Receptors originate from a female donor with Graves disease.

The sample holds many counts of this clonotype. The chain couples TRBV6-1 to TRBJ1-1, with D perhaps matching TRBD1 (5 bases). The CDR3 extends over 15 amino acids. V lost 7 bases and J lost 1, with 16 bases in between. Looked up from germline, CDR1 is MNHNS and CDR2 is SASEGT. CDR3 region: CASNPPGPKNTEAFF. The CDR3 DNA reads TGTGCCAGCAACCCGCCGGGACCAAAGAACACTGAAGCTTTCTTT.

This clonotype was seen a handful of times. The chain has TRBV28 and TRBJ2-2; the match to TRBD2 covers 11 bases. Germline CDR1 reads MDHEN; CDR2 reads SYDVKM. This CDR3 comprises 15 residues. V lost 7 bases, J lost 6 bases, and 7 bases stayed unmatched. CDR3 amino acids: CASTSGRWDAGELFF. DNA of the CDR3: TGTGCCAGCACTAGCGGGAGGTGGGACGCCGGGGAGCTGTTTTTT.

The table lists this clonotype with a few counts. The gene calls are TRBV19 and TRBJ1-1; TRBD1 matches 7 bases. Trimming cost V 9 bases and J 3 bases; bases outside gene matches: 4. The CDR3 is 12 residues long. Germline lookup yields CDR1 LNHDA and CDR2 SQIVND (reference sequence). The CDR3 spells CASQGGYTEAFF. In nucleotides, the CDR3 is TGTGCCAGCCAGGGGGGGTACACTGAAGCTTTCTTT.

This clonotype was seen more than once but under ten times. The chain recombines TRBV7-9 with TRBJ2-7, with D maybe TRBD2 (6 bases). The CDR3 is made up of 16 amino acids. The germline V gene has CDR1 SEHNR and CDR2 FQNEAQ (reference sequence). V was shortened by 5 bases and J by 4 bases, with 21 bases between the two germline ends. The CDR3 coding sequence is TGTGCCAGCAGCCCTCCTCCTGGAGGGGCGCGGTACGAGCAGTACTTC. Translated: CASSPPPGGARYEQYF.

The table lists this clonotype with many counts. The rearrangement joins TRBV6-5 to TRBJ2-7, with D perhaps being TRBD1 or TRBD2 (5 bases each). This CDR3 region has 15 residues. V lost 2 bases and J lost 7, with 18 bases in between. Germline V gene data show CDR1 as MNHEY and CDR2 as SVGAGI. The DNA of the CDR3 is TGTGCCAGCAGTTACAGCGCAGGGACGACGGGGGAGCAGTACTTC. As protein: CASSYSAGTTGEQYF.

At least ten counts were recorded for this clonotype. The chain employs TRBV7-2 and TRBJ2-6; the D gene is possibly TRBD1 (6 bases). The V end lost 2 bases, the J end lost 1 base, and 6 bases lay between the germline ends. CDR1 SGHTA and CDR2 FQGNSA come from the germline V gene. The CDR3 is 15 amino acids. CDR3 nucleotides: TGTGCCAGCAGCTTAAGGGGGTCTGGGGCCAACGTCCTGACTTTC. It is translated as CASSLRGSGANVLTF.

At least ten counts were recorded for this clonotype. The chain links TRBV19 to TRBJ2-7; TRBD2 might be the D (5 bases). The CDR3 consists of 15 residues. Trimming took off 5 bases at V and 2 bases at J, with 16 bases between the two ends. CDR1 is LNHDA and CDR2 is SQIVND in the germline V gene (reference sequence). CDR3 loop: CASSPSGLYTYEQYF. The CDR3 DNA reads TGTGCCAGTAGTCCCTCAGGACTGTATACCTACGAGCAGTACTTC.

There are many counts of this clonotype. The chain couples TRBV7-3 to TRBJ2-7, with D tentatively TRBD2 (5 bases). Trimming removed 5 bases at V and 4 bases at J, with 12 bases between. CDR1 SGHTA and CDR2 FQGTGA come from the germline V gene. The CDR3 runs 13 residues. CDR3 sequence: CASSPRDAYEQYF. In DNA, the CDR3 is TGTGCCAGCAGCCCCCGGGATGCTTACGAGCAGTACTTC.

This clonotype was seen repeatedly, ten times or more. The genes are TRBV28 and TRBJ2-5, with D unresolved. Trimming pared 3 bases from V and 2 bases from J, leaving 16 bases between. The CDR3 totals 16 residues. CDR1 and CDR2 (germline): MDHEN, SYDVKM. CDR3 bases: TGTGCCAGCAGTTTTGGTCCGGGCCTGCTACAAGAGACCCAGTACTTC. It translates to CASSFGPGLLQETQYF.

This rearrangement joins TRBV20-1 to TRBJ2-7; weak D call: TRBD2 (6 bases). The germline V gene encodes CDR1 DFQATT and CDR2 SNEGSKA (reference sequence). The CDR3 consists of 13 residues. V dropped 3 bases and J dropped 3 bases, with 12 bases sitting between them. The CDR3 DNA follows: TGCAGTGCTAGGGGACTTTCTATCTACGAGCAGTACTTC. Translated: CSARGLSIYEQYF.

There are a few counts of this clonotype. The V gene is TRBV5-1, the J gene TRBJ1-2; D is undetermined. The CDR3 spans 15 residues. The V end was cut by 2 bases, the J end by 1 base, with 12 bases between. Germline V lookup: CDR1 SGHRS, CDR2 YFSETQ. CDR3 loop: CASSFRGGFNYGYTF. The CDR3 region has the DNA TGCGCCAGCAGCTTCCGGGGTGGATTTAACTATGGCTACACCTTC.

The chain couples TRBV27 to TRBJ1-6; D remains ambiguous. The CDR3 sequence is 15 residues long. V lost 6 bases and J lost 7, with 16 bases in between. Germline loops: CDR1 MNHEY, CDR2 SMNVEV (reference sequence). In DNA form, the CDR3 reads TGTGCCAGCAGGGGATTGGCAGGAACAAATTCACCCCTCCACTTT. Its translation: CASRGLAGTNSPLHF.

This clonotype was seen repeatedly, ten times or more. A much larger clone differs from this one at a single base, so this may be a read error. This rearrangement joins TRBV11-1 to TRBJ1-1; 10 nucleotides line up with TRBD1. CDR3 length: 17 residues. Per the germline V gene, CDR1 is SGHAT and CDR2 is FQDESV (reference sequence). The CDR3 DNA sequence: TGTGCCAGCGGCTTTTCCGGGACAGGGGCGCTGAACACTGAAGCTTTCTTT. It is translated as CASGFSGTGALNTEAFF.

As for this clonotype: A much bigger clone sits one base away, suggesting this may be a read error. The rearrangement uses TRBV12-3 or TRBV12-4 and TRBJ1-1, with TRBD1 as a possible D gene (5 bases). The CDR3 runs to 14 residues. V lost 7 bases to trimming and J lost 1 base, with 13 bases between them. CDR3 DNA sequence: TGTGCCAGCACCCCTCCCAGGGAGAACACTGAAGCTTTCTTT. Its translation is CASTPPRENTEAFF.

The rearrangement uses TRBV19 and TRBJ2-2, with 8 positions matching TRBD1. The CDR3 totals 15 residues. Germline V gives CDR1 LNHDA, CDR2 SQIVND (reference sequence). J gave up 3 bases and V 5 bases, and 5 bases lay outside the gene matches. CDR3 residues: CASSRGQGYTGELFF. In DNA form, the CDR3 reads TGTGCCAGTAGTCGCGGACAGGGATACACCGGGGAGCTGTTTTTT.

Many counts were recorded for this clonotype. The gene calls are TRBV29-1 and TRBJ2-7, with 9 positions matching TRBD2. After removal of 3 bases from V and 7 bases from J, the junction contained 10 bases not matched to a gene. Germline loops: CDR1 SQVTM, CDR2 ANQGSEA. This CDR3 has 14 amino acids. The DNA for the CDR3 is TGCAGCGTTGAGCTTGCTAGCGGGACGGGGGAGCAGTACTTC. Encoded protein: CSVELASGTGEQYF.

This clonotype was counted many times. The gene calls are TRBV28 and TRBJ2-6; 9 bases are a match to TRBD1. The trim removed 6 bases at V and 0 bases at J, leaving 6 bases unmatched. Germline loops: CDR1 MDHEN, CDR2 SYDVKM. The length of the CDR3 is 17 residues. CDR3 sequence reads: CASRSGTGTSGANVLTF. The CDR3 DNA sequence: TGTGCCAGCAGATCCGGGACAGGGACCTCTGGGGCCAACGTCCTGACTTTC.

This rearrangement joins TRBV29-1 to TRBJ2-7; TRBD1 matches at 7 bases. The length of the CDR3 is 13 residues. Germline CDR1 is SQVTM and CDR2 is ANQGSEA. The V and J ends lost 7 bases and 5 bases, in that order; junction bases with no gene match: 11. The DNA for the CDR3 is TGCAGCGCCATGCCCGGGCAGGGGGACGAGCAGTACTTC. Protein sequence: CSAMPGQGDEQYF.

This clonotype was observed a handful of times. V gene TRBV7-3 combines with J gene TRBJ2-2, with 9 bases that match TRBD2. Looked up from germline, CDR1 is SGHTA and CDR2 is FQGTGA. The CDR3 spans 17 residues. Trimming cost V 0 bases and J 5 bases; bases outside gene matches: 7. CDR3: CASSLTLGSGRTGELFF. The CDR3 DNA follows: TGTGCCAGCAGCTTAACGTTAGGGAGCGGGAGGACCGGGGAGCTGTTTTTT.

This clonotype was found a few times. The chain is built from TRBV30 and TRBJ1-5; TRBD1 matches at 8 bases. J gave up 5 bases and V 5 bases, and 8 bases lay outside the gene matches. Looked up from germline, CDR1 is GTSNPN and CDR2 is SVGIG (reference sequence). CDR3 length: 14 amino acids. CDR3 in DNA: TGTGCCTGGGGACAGGGAGTAGGAGATCAGCCCCAGCATTTT. This encodes CAWGQGVGDQPQHF.

This CDR3 is CSVENLGTIYF. CDR3 nucleotides: TGCAGCGTTGAAAACCTGGGCACCATATATTTT. The J gene is TRBJ1-3, the V gene TRBV29-1; D unresolved. The CDR3 is 11 amino acids. In germline, CDR1 is SQVTM, CDR2 ANQGSEA. The ends were cut back, 2 bases at V and 9 bases at J, with 8 bases in the middle.

This clonotype has at least ten counts. The genes are TRBV12-3 or TRBV12-4 and TRBJ2-7; TRBD1 is a possible D gene (5 bases). The CDR3 length is 14 residues. V shed 0 bases and J shed 4 bases, with 10 bases lying between them. The CDR3 coding sequence is TGTGCCAGCAGTTTAGCCGGACACAATTACGAGCAGTACTTC. Protein: CASSLAGHNYEQYF.

This clonotype was seen many times. The chain joins TRBV28 to TRBJ1-1, with D uncertain. Trimming removed 1 base from V and 7 bases from J, with 10 bases in between. The CDR3 extends over 13 amino acids. Germline values: CDR1 MDHEN, CDR2 SYDVKM. Here the CDR3 reads CASSLSLDGEAFF. The CDR3 coding sequence is TGTGCCAGCAGTTTATCCCTGGACGGTGAAGCTTTCTTT.

This clonotype has ten or more counts. This rearrangement joins TRBV7-8 to TRBJ1-1; D uncertain. This CDR3 has 14 residues. The germline V and J ends were trimmed by 2 bases and 0 bases, with 7 bases remaining between them. The V gene's germline CDR1 is SGHVS and CDR2 FQNEAQ. The CDR3: CASSLFQLNTEAFF. For the CDR3, the DNA is TGTGCCAGCAGCTTATTTCAGTTGAACACTGAAGCTTTCTTT.

The V and J genes are TRBV7-9 and TRBJ1-1; D is uncertain. This CDR3 has 12 residues. Germline CDR1 and CDR2: SEHNR and FQNEAQ (reference sequence). V was trimmed by 5 bases and J by 8 bases, leaving 12 bases between them. The CDR3 loop reads CASSQFSPEAFF. The CDR3 DNA reads as TGTGCCAGCAGCCAGTTCTCCCCCGAAGCTTTCTTT.

CDR3 bases: TGTGCCAGCAGCCAAGATGATTCCGCTCCCTGGACAGGGCATGCCGGGGAGCTGTTTTTT. Residues: CASSQDDSAPWTGHAGELFF. The gene calls are TRBV14 and TRBJ2-2; 8 bases map to TRBD1. The germline gives CDR1 SGHDN, CDR2 FVKESK. The CDR3 totals 20 residues. Losses at the gene ends were 0 bases for V and 6 bases for J; bases not matched to a gene: 18.

A word on this clonotype: Its ends do not fully match the called genes, so a read error is possible. The rearrangement links TRBV12-3 or TRBV12-4 to TRBJ2-3; no clear D gene. The length of the CDR3 is 15 residues. CDR3 in amino acids: CASSFVSDRTETQYF. The CDR3 DNA is TGTGCCAGCAGTTTTGTCTCGGACCGCACAGAGACGCAGTATTTT.

The CDR3: CASSLAGGPQETQYF. CDR3 DNA sequence: TGCGCCAGCAGCTTGGCGGGAGGTCCCCAAGAGACCCAGTACTTC. The rearrangement joins TRBV5-1 to TRBJ2-5; 7 bases line up with TRBD2. Germline CDR1 is SGHRS and CDR2 is YFSETQ. With V trimmed by 0 bases and J by 1 base, 3 bases remained unmatched. The CDR3 contains 15 residues. Filled out from reference TRBV5-1 and TRBJ2-5, the complete variable domain reads KAGVTQTPRYLIKTRGQQVTLSCSPISGHRSVSWYQQTPGQGLQFLFEYFSETQRNKGNFPGRFSGRQFSNSRSEMNVSTLELGDSALYLCASSLAGGPQETQYFGPGTRLLVL.

The rearrangement uses TRBV9 and TRBJ1-1; D remains unclear. The germline V gene has CDR1 SGDLS and CDR2 YYNGEE. The V and J ends lost 0 bases and 5 bases respectively, with 14 bases between them. There are 15 residues in the CDR3. This CDR3 reads CASSVDGLGGTEAFF. In nucleotides, the CDR3 is TGTGCCAGCAGCGTAGATGGGTTGGGAGGGACTGAAGCTTTCTTT.